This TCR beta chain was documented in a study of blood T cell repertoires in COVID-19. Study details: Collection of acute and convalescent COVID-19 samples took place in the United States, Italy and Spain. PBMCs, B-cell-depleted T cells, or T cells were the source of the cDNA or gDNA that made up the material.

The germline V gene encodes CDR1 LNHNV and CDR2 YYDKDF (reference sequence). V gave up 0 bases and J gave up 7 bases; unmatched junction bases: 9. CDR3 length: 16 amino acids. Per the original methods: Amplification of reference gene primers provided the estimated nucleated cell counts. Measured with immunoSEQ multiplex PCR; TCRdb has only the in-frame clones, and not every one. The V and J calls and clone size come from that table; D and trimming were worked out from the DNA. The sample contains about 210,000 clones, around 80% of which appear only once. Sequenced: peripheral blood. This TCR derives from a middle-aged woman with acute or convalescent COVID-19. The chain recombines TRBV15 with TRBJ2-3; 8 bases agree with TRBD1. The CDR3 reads CATSRDRAGGGNTQYF. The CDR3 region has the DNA TGTGCCACCAGCAGAGATCGTGCAGGGGGCGGTAATACGCAGTATTTT.